The clone carrying this TCR beta chain turned up a few times. The data belong to a study of T cells after yellow fever vaccination. Each CDR3 protein gets one entry after TCRdb re-called the 5' RACE reads with MiXCR. This sample has 200,000 to 300,000 distinct CDR3 sequences; more than 3.5% occur once, and the top ten carry 15% to 20%. The V and J ends lost 0 bases and 5 bases respectively, with 22 bases between them. Germline CDR1 LGHNT, CDR2 FRNRAP. The CDR3 is made up of 18 amino acids. This receptor was taken from a man younger than 35 who received the YFV17D yellow fever vaccine. The V gene is TRBV12-5, the J gene TRBJ1-1; a possible D gene is TRBD1 (5 bases). The specimen was PBMCs, collected 15 days after the yellow fever booster vaccination. The CDR3 sequence: CASGLVRFGEGVRTEAFF. DNA for the CDR3: TGTGCTAGTGGTTTGGTACGTTTCGGTGAAGGGGTAAGGACTGAAGCTTTCTTT.